The rows below give T cell receptor beta chains drawn from one sample of a study of CXCR3-negative and CXCR3-positive naive CD8 T cells. One entry per CDR3 protein, without DNA, is what TCRdb gives after re-calling the 5' RACE reads. The sample spans over 100,000 distinct CDR3 sequences; the ten largest clones claim around 0.41%. The specimen was naive CXCR3+ CD8+ T cells from blood. Receptors originate from a human donor in good health. Some clones in this sample may be carry-over from other donors' samples. The CDR3 runs from the conserved cysteine through the conserved F or W.

TRBV19	TRBJ2-7	CASLGDAEQYF
TRBV29-1	TRBJ2-1	CSVPPSGEQFF
TRBV7-3	TRBJ1-5	CASSLGGDQPQHF
TRBV28	TRBJ2-3	CASSSPHWDRGTDTQYF
TRBV6-2/TRBV6-3	TRBJ2-5	CASSYNNVETQYF
TRBV15	TRBJ2-1	CATSRDRGHYNEQFF
TRBV7-7	TRBJ2-2	CASSLGVLAGENTGELFF
TRBV29-1	TRBJ1-1	CSVAGTEMNTEAFF
TRBV30	TRBJ1-1	CAWSVSGGNTEAFF
TRBV4-1	TRBJ1-2	CASSHPGQPYGYTF
TRBV27	TRBJ1-5	CASSFPGMTQHF
TRBV9	TRBJ2-5	CASSLHSSLMATETQYF
TRBV12-3/TRBV12-4	TRBJ2-1	CASSHGLYSYNEQFF
TRBV29-1	TRBJ2-7	CSVVGSDSYEQYF
TRBV6-6	TRBJ2-3	CASSYLAGSTDTQYF
TRBV10-1	TRBJ2-7	CASSEQGFSNEQYF
TRBV30	TRBJ2-7	CACEQDAYEQYF
TRBV29-1	TRBJ2-7	CSVLGQENTYEQYF
TRBV29-1	TRBJ1-2	CSAPWEGTSYTF
TRBV20-1	TRBJ2-1	CSASEAGRSYNEQFF
TRBV6-2/TRBV6-3	TRBJ2-1	CASSYSKQGRWNEQFF
TRBV29-1	TRBJ2-1	CSASSGGAGPNEQFF
TRBV5-1	TRBJ1-5	CASSPQGYSNQPQHF
TRBV7-6	TRBJ2-5	CASSLREETQYF
TRBV7-6	TRBJ2-5	CASSLTVGQETQYF
TRBV20-1	TRBJ2-7	CSATGTSGPQYF
TRBV6-5	TRBJ2-1	CASSYRDTYNEQFF
TRBV11-2	TRBJ2-5	CASSRGRDAYQETQYF
TRBV20-1	TRBJ2-3	CSATSLRDSNTDTQYF
TRBV14	TRBJ1-6	CASSQESEALHF
TRBV28	TRBJ1-1	CASTSDSWNTEAFF
TRBV5-5	TRBJ2-1	CASSPLQGGEQFF
TRBV15	TRBJ2-7	CATGSPGAAPLYEQYF
TRBV4-1	TRBJ2-7	CASSPSVTYEQYF
TRBV5-1	TRBJ2-7	CASSWDISYEQYF
TRBV3-1	TRBJ2-3	CASSQDVADTQYF
TRBV28	TRBJ1-4	CASGGGGKLFF
TRBV7-3	TRBJ2-1	CASSPEREAYYNEQFF
TRBV2	TRBJ2-6	CASSHPPGTGANVLTF
TRBV11-1	TRBJ1-5	CASSSRTGGASGGNQPQHF
TRBV10-2	TRBJ2-5	CASSDLAEGETQYF
TRBV6-2/TRBV6-3	TRBJ2-1	CASSYSGLTDEQFF
TRBV12-3/TRBV12-4	TRBJ1-1	CASRILLNTEAFF
TRBV29-1	TRBJ1-4	CSARQSTTEKLFF
TRBV12-3/TRBV12-4	TRBJ2-4	CASSLPPGRFQYF
TRBV27	TRBJ1-5	CASSLFHRVGQPQHF
TRBV10-3	TRBJ2-7	CAISEEAGEQYF
TRBV2	TRBJ2-5	CASSELQETQYF
TRBV5-6	TRBJ2-7	CDSSEGGSSYEQYF
TRBV27	TRBJ2-2	CASSLGTGALGELFF
TRBV29-1	TRBJ2-2	CSVVQSNTGELFF
TRBV29-1	TRBJ1-2	CSVERGGGFPSGYGYTF
TRBV27	TRBJ2-1	CASSFHPGGDEQFF
TRBV27	TRBJ2-1	CASKLSLYGNEQFF
TRBV29-1	TRBJ2-7	CSVVGQDSSYEQYF
TRBV28	TRBJ2-5	CASSERTSGTETQYF
TRBV4-1	TRBJ2-5	CASSQERVSETQYF
TRBV20-1	TRBJ1-5	CSARDIEGGRNQPQHF
TRBV30	TRBJ2-7	CAWSTATGDEQYF